The 16 T cell receptor beta chains in this list originate from one sample, sequenced in a study of T cells in Graves' hyperthyroidism and ophthalmopathy (dated by TCRdb to between 2018 and 2021). Library construction relied on multiplex PCR. The listed sequencing device is Illumina HiSeq 2000. Amplification of TCR beta CDR3 regions was carried out from RNA transcripts. The TCR CDR3 was subjected to a first round of RT-PCR using the HTBI primer set and the Qiagen OneStep RT-PCR kit. Clones were called with MiXCR by TCRdb after fastp trimmed the public reads at Q25, and only in-frame beta chains were retained. Rows are combined by CDR3 protein, so each entry shows the most common genes and DNA. This sample is represented by hundreds of thousands of distinct CDR3 sequences; approximately 14% of them were singletons. Of the sample, roughly 6.2% is held by the ten largest clones. Sequenced input: blood. The receptors were sampled from a woman in her twenties or thirties with Graves' hyperthyroidism that later progressed to Graves' ophthalmopathy.

In its sample, this clonotype was seen a few times. The chain combines TRBV12-3 or TRBV12-4 with TRBJ2-3; the D is unclear. The CDR3 loop spans 13 amino acids. Trimming took 5 bases from V and 2 from J, leaving 8 bases between them. The CDR3 region is CASSHRPTDTQYF. The CDR3 DNA reads TGTGCCAGCAGTCACCGTCCCACAGATACGCAGTATTTT.

The sample holds many counts of this clonotype. This chain links TRBV12-3 or TRBV12-4 with TRBJ2-7; 7 positions agree with TRBD1. The CDR3 is 14 residues long. Trimming removed 4 bases from V and 1 base from J; junction bases left unmatched: 4. The CDR3 DNA follows: TGTGCCAGCAGTTCCACGGGACAGTCCTACGAGCAGTACTTC. This codes for CASSSTGQSYEQYF.

This clonotype was counted ten times or more. The gene calls are TRBV20-1 and TRBJ2-7; weak D call: TRBD2 (6 bases). The CDR3 contains 14 residues. The V end lost 1 base, the J end lost 3 bases, and 13 bases lay between the germline ends. Germline V lookup: CDR1 DFQATT, CDR2 SNEGSKA (reference sequence). The CDR3 nucleotides read TGCAGTGCTAGAGGGACTAAAACCGTCTACGAGCAGTACTTC. Protein: CSARGTKTVYEQYF.

This clonotype was seen repeatedly, ten times or more. The chain employs TRBV29-1 and TRBJ1-2, with TRBD1 matching over 10 bases. The V segment lost 7 bases and the J segment 5 bases; nucleotides outside the gene matches: 4. The CDR3 extends over 12 amino acids. Germline assignment: CDR1 SQVTM and CDR2 ANQGSEA. The DNA for the CDR3 is TGCAGCGCCGGACAGGGGGTGTATGGCTACACCTTC. This translates into CSAGQGVYGYTF. Full variable domain (rest looked up from reference TRBV29-1 and TRBJ1-2): SAVISQKPSRDICQRGTSLTIQCQVDSQVTMMFWYRQQPGQSLTLIATANQGSEATYESGFVIDKFPISRPNLTFSTLTVSNMSPEDSSIYLCSAGQGVYGYTFGSGTRLTVV.

The chain has TRBV10-3 and TRBJ2-7; 7 bases are shared with TRBD2. V dropped 0 bases and J dropped 5; count of bases not matched to a gene: 4. Germline V gives CDR1 ENHRY, CDR2 SYGVKD. This CDR3 comprises 14 residues. The CDR3: CAISESSGNDEQYF. CDR3 DNA: TGTGCCATCAGTGAGTCAAGCGGGAACGACGAGCAGTACTTC.

This rearrangement joins TRBV6-1 to TRBJ2-1, with D perhaps matching TRBD1 or TRBD2 (6 bases each). V was clipped by 5 bases and J by 2 bases, with 10 bases between them. This CDR3 spans 14 amino acids. Germline CDR1 and CDR2: MNHNS and SASEGT. The CDR3 DNA reads TGTGCCAGCAGTAGGGGGGACCCCTACAATGAGCAGTTCTTC. Residues: CASSRGDPYNEQFF.

There are many counts of this clonotype. The CDR3 nucleotides read TGTGCCAGCAGCGTCGGGACAGGGGGTAACAATGAGCAGTTCTTC. As protein: CASSVGTGGNNEQFF. The chain has TRBV7-8 and TRBJ2-1; TRBD1 matches 11 bases. This CDR3 has 15 amino acids. J was trimmed by 5 bases and V by 5 bases; bases with no gene match: 5. The germline V gene has CDR1 SGHVS and CDR2 FQNEAQ.

This clonotype was detected ten times or more. V gene TRBV15 combines with J gene TRBJ2-7; tentative D call: TRBD2 (6 bases). V lost 0 bases, J lost 0 bases, and 15 bases lay in between. CDR3 length: 17 amino acids. The germline CDR1 and CDR2 sequences are LNHNV and YYDKDF (reference sequence). As DNA, the CDR3 is TGTGCCACCAGCAGAGATAAGTCTAGCGTCTACTCCTACGAGCAGTACTTC. Protein sequence: CATSRDKSSVYSYEQYF.

This clonotype was recorded at least ten times. The chain uses TRBV20-1 and TRBJ1-6; 7 positions agree with TRBD1. CDR3 length equals 15 residues. Unmatched junction bases numbered 9, after V lost 3 bases and J lost 7 bases. Per germline, CDR1 DFQATT and CDR2 SNEGSKA (reference sequence). CDR3 nucleotide sequence: TGCAGTGCTAGGGGCCCGGGACAGATAAATTCACCCCTCCACTTT. Its translation: CSARGPGQINSPLHF.

This clonotype came up many times. The J gene is TRBJ1-5, the V gene TRBV27; TRBD1 matches at 10 bases. This CDR3 is 16 amino acids long. Germline trimming cut 2 bases from V and 1 base from J; bases unmatched to any gene: 2. Per germline, CDR1 MNHEY and CDR2 SMNVEV (reference sequence). The CDR3 reads CASSLRGQGSNQPQHF. As DNA, the CDR3 is TGTGCCAGCAGTTTACGGGGACAGGGGAGCAATCAGCCCCAGCATTTT.

This clonotype was recorded a few times. The genes are TRBV12-3 or TRBV12-4 and TRBJ2-2, with unresolved D. The CDR3 spans 10 residues. The V end was cut by 8 bases, the J end by 10 bases, with 8 bases between. The DNA of the CDR3 is TGTGCCAGCGGGGTAGCGGAGCTGTTTTTT. Amino acids: CASGVAELFF.

J is TRBJ2-2 and V is TRBV11-1, with 7 bases aligning to TRBD2. Germline CDR1 SGHAT, CDR2 FQDESV (reference sequence). This CDR3 region has 18 residues. V lost 0 bases to trimming and J lost 7 bases; unmatched junction nucleotides: 14. The CDR3 reads CASSLAPRLAAPNGELFF. CDR3 coding DNA: TGTGCCAGCAGCTTAGCGCCCCGGCTAGCGGCCCCCAACGGGGAGCTGTTTTTT.

This clonotype was counted many times. This CDR3 is CASSYSRTGAGNTIYF. The CDR3 region has the DNA TGTGCCAGCAGTTACTCGAGAACCGGCGCTGGAAACACCATATATTTT. The gene calls are TRBV6-5 and TRBJ1-3; D call uncertain. The V gene's germline CDR1 is MNHEY and CDR2 SVGAGI. This CDR3 has 16 residues. Deletions cut 0 bases from V and 2 bases from J, with 11 bases between.

The gene calls are TRBV6-1 and TRBJ2-2, with 8 bases identical to TRBD2. V shed 6 bases and J 6 bases; nucleotides not matched to a gene: 9. In germline, CDR1 is MNHNS, CDR2 SASEGT. CDR3 length equals 15 residues. The CDR3 here is CASRPGLGFAGELFF. CDR3 bases: TGTGCCAGCAGACCGGGACTAGGGTTCGCCGGGGAGCTGTTTTTT.

This clonotype was picked up a small number of times. In nucleotides, the CDR3 is TGTGCCAGCAGCTTCAGAAAGTACAGGGACTCCTACAATGAGCAGTTCTTC. Protein product: CASSFRKYRDSYNEQFF. The gene calls are TRBV7-3 and TRBJ2-1; D is perhaps TRBD1 (6 bases). V dropped 3 bases and J dropped 0 bases, with 15 bases sitting between them. This CDR3 region has 17 residues. Germline V gene data show CDR1 as SGHTA and CDR2 as FQGTGA.

This clonotype was observed many times. The V gene is TRBV3-1, the J gene TRBJ2-4; a possible D gene is TRBD1 (5 bases). The CDR3 runs 15 residues. Trimming removed 1 base at V and 6 bases at J, with 13 bases between. Germline V gene data show CDR1 as LGHDT and CDR2 as YNNKEL (reference sequence). The CDR3 loop is CASSQAGAGGNIQYF. CDR3 nucleotide sequence: TGTGCCAGCAGCCAAGCTGGGGCAGGCGGAAACATTCAGTACTTC.